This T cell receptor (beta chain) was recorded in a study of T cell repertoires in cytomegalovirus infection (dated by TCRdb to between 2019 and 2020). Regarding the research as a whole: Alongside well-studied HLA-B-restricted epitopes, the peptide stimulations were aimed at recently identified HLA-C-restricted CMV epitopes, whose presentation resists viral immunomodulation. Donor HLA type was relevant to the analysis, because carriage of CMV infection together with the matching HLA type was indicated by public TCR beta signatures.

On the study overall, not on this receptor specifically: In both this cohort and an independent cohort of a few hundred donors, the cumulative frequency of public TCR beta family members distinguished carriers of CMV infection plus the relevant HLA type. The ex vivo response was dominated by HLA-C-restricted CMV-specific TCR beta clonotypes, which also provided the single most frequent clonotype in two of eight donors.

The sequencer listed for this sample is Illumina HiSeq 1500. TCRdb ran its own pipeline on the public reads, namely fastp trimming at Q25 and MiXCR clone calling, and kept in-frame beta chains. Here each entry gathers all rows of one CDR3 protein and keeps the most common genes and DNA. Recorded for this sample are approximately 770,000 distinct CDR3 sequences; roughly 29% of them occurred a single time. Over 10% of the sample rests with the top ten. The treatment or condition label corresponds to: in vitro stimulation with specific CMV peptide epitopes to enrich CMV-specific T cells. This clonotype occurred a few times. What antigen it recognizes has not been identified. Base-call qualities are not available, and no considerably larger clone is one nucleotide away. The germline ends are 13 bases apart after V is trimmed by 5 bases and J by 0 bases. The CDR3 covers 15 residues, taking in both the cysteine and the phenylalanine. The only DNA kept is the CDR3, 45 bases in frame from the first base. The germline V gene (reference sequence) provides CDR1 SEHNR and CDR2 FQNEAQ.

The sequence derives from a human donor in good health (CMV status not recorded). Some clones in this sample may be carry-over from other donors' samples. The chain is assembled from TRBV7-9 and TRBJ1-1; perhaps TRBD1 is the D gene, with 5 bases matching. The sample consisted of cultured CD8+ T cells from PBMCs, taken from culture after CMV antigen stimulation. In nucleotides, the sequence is TGTGCCAGCAGCCGTCTCCGGGACTTGAACACTGAAGCTTTCTTT. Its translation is CASSRLRDLNTEAFF.